This TCR beta chain stems from a study of Tregs in tolerant kidney transplant recipients. For this clone: Its antigen is not identified.

Thawed PBMCs were FACS-sorted into unstimulated CD4+CD25+CD127- regulatory T cells, CD4+CD25- non-regulatory cells, CD4 and CD8 cells. Generated by immunoSEQ multiplex PCR, the TCRdb table keeps only in-frame clones and is missing some. The sample holds 50,000 to 85,000 clones, 80% to 95% seen once. Study observations and caveats: Biological reproducibility was not directly addressed in this study.

Per the germline V gene, CDR1 is SGHNT and CDR2 is YYREEE (reference sequence). V was pared by 4 bases and J by 1 base, with 20 bases between. The CDR3 runs to 17 residues. Here the sequenced sample was CD8+ T cells from blood, taken before the transplant. The TCR originated in a human donor who received a combined kidney and bone marrow transplant. This sequence joins TRBV5-4 and TRBJ2-5; TRBD2 is a possible D gene (7 bases). CDR3 bases: TGTGCCAGCAGCCCCCGCCCTTGGGAGGGGGGCCAAGAGACCCAGTACTTC. Translation gives CASSPRPWEGGQETQYF.